Following are 25 T cell receptor beta chains from one sample sequenced in a study of blood T cell repertoires in COVID-19. Here immunoSEQ multiplex PCR was the method, and the copy in TCRdb shows in-frame clones only, minus some. This table holds approximately 70,000 clones, approximately 79% found once. The sequenced sample consisted of peripheral blood. The receptor source for this set is a man aged 55-75 years with active or convalescent COVID-19.

The chain recombines TRBV15 with TRBJ1-3; 7 bases align to TRBD1. This CDR3 spans 18 amino acids. Trimming removed 1 base from V and 4 bases from J; junction bases left unmatched: 13. The germline V gene has CDR1 LNHNV and CDR2 YYDKDF (reference sequence). The CDR3 region has the DNA TGTGCCACCAGCAGAGTCACCCCGGGACAGTTAGTGGGAAACACCATATATTTT. It codes for CATSRVTPGQLVGNTIYF.

The rearrangement links TRBV6-5 to TRBJ2-5; possibly TRBD1 for D (6 bases). CDR1 and CDR2 (germline): MNHEY, SVGAGI. V was cut by 6 bases and J by 0 bases, with 14 bases left in between. The CDR3 sequence is 15 residues long. CDR3 nucleotide sequence: TGTGCCAGCAGGGATGCACAGGGTTACCAAGAGACCCAGTACTTC. Encoded protein: CASRDAQGYQETQYF.

This clone was counted once. This chain uses TRBV28 with TRBJ1-2, with D possibly matching TRBD1 (5 bases). CDR3 length: 14 residues. Germline lookup yields CDR1 MDHEN and CDR2 SYDVKM. Trimming cost V 3 bases and J 4 bases, with 12 bases left between them. CDR3 sequence (DNA): TGTGCCAGCAGTTTCCTGGGGGGGAGCTATGGCTACACCTTC. Translating it yields CASSFLGGSYGYTF.

This chain joins TRBV19 and TRBJ1-6, with 8 positions matching TRBD1. This CDR3 is built from 13 residues. Per germline, CDR1 LNHDA and CDR2 SQIVND (reference sequence). The V segment lost 6 bases and the J segment 7 bases; nucleotides outside the gene matches: 2. DNA for the CDR3: TGTGCCAGTAGACAGGGGGGGAATTCACCCCTCCACTTT. Translated, it gives CASRQGGNSPLHF.

The V gene is TRBV18, the J gene TRBJ1-5, with 8 nucleotides matching TRBD1. The germline gives CDR1 KGHSH, CDR2 LQKENI. V lost 3 bases to trimming and J lost 4 bases; unmatched junction nucleotides: 5. The CDR3 runs 15 residues. The CDR3, as DNA: TGTGCCAGCTCACCTGGACAGGGTTGGAATCAGCCCCAGCATTTT. Amino acids: CASSPGQGWNQPQHF. Full variable domain (outside the CDR3, taken from reference TRBV18 and TRBJ1-5): NAGVMQNPRHLVRRRGQEARLRCSPMKGHSHVYWYRQLPEEGLKFMVYLQKENIIDESGMPKERFSAEFPKEGPSILRIQQVVRGDSAAYFCASSPGQGWNQPQHFGDGTRLSIL.

The chain recombines TRBV14 with TRBJ1-4, with D maybe TRBD1 (6 bases). The CDR3 extends over 15 amino acids. Trimming shortened V by 3 bases and J by 8 bases, and 16 bases separated the two germline ends. Germline lookup yields CDR1 SGHDN and CDR2 FVKESK. The chain's CDR3 is CASSQIQGPREKLFF. CDR3 sequence (DNA): TGTGCCAGCAGCCAGATACAGGGCCCTAGAGAAAAACTGTTTTTT.

This clone was recorded only once. The chain couples TRBV7-7 to TRBJ2-3; 10 bases align to TRBD1. Trimming at V came to 5 bases and at J to 3 bases, leaving 2 bases not matched to a gene. Per the germline V gene, CDR1 is SSHAT and CDR2 is FNYEAQ (reference sequence). CDR3 length: 14 residues. Here the CDR3 reads CASSPGQGTDTQYF. The CDR3 nucleotides read TGTGCCAGCAGCCCGGGACAGGGGACAGATACGCAGTATTTT.

The V gene is TRBV6-5, the J gene TRBJ2-2, with 7 bases aligning to TRBD2. This CDR3 is 15 amino acids long. The junction had 4 bases not matched to a gene; V was cut back by 6 bases and J by 0 bases. Germline CDR1 and CDR2: MNHEY and SVGAGI. CDR3 nucleotides: TGTGCCAGCAGCTGGACTAGTTCGAACACCGGGGAGCTGTTTTTT. It encodes CASSWTSSNTGELFF.

The chain uses TRBV3-1 (or the pseudogene TRBV3-2) and TRBJ2-2, with D possibly being TRBD1 (6 bases). The CDR3 has 16 residues. Germline V gives CDR1 LGHDT, CDR2 YNNKEL (reference sequence). V was cut by 4 bases and J by 0 bases, with 12 bases left in between. The CDR3 nucleotides read TGTGCCAGCAGCCTGAGGACAGCACCGAACACCGGGGAGCTGTTTTTT. The encoded protein is CASSLRTAPNTGELFF.

The V gene is TRBV6-1, the J gene TRBJ1-6, with TRBD1 matching 9 bases. From germline, CDR1 is MNHNS and CDR2 SASEGT. The CDR3 loop spans 15 amino acids. The J segment lost 6 bases and the V segment lost 1 base, leaving 1 base of the junction unmatched. The CDR3 DNA follows: TGTGCCAGCAGTGAAGGGGACAGGGCTAATTCACCCCTCCACTTT. Protein product: CASSEGDRANSPLHF.

The chain couples TRBV19 to TRBJ1-1; no reliable D call. Trimming left V 5 bases short and J 6 bases short, with 16 bases between. Germline V gives CDR1 LNHDA, CDR2 SQIVND (reference sequence). This CDR3 spans 14 amino acids. Here the CDR3 DNA reads TGTGCCAGTAGTTTACAGATTCTTAACCCTGAAGCTTTCTTT. Translated, it gives CASSLQILNPEAFF.

The rearrangement joins TRBV7-2 to TRBJ2-2; weak D call: TRBD2 (6 bases). CDR1 is SGHTA, CDR2 FQGNSA, per germline. V was shortened by 4 bases and J by 2 bases, with 14 bases between the two germline ends. This CDR3 has 16 residues. The CDR3 loop reads CASSSPSGLNTGELFF. The CDR3 DNA reads TGTGCCAGCAGCTCCCCCAGCGGGTTAAACACCGGGGAGCTGTTTTTT.

The chain joins TRBV20-1 to TRBJ1-1, with D perhaps matching TRBD1 (6 bases). Germline loops: CDR1 DFQATT, CDR2 SNEGSKA (reference sequence). This CDR3 has 12 residues. V dropped 3 bases and J dropped 10 bases, with 15 bases sitting between them. The CDR3 DNA sequence: TGCAGTGCTAGTCCCAACGAGGGGGTAGCTTTCTTT. It translates to CSASPNEGVAFF.

The chain uses TRBV30 and TRBJ2-1; 8 positions agree with TRBD1. Trimming took 1 base from V and 7 from J; bases not matched to a gene: 9. This CDR3 has 15 residues. CDR1 is GTSNPN, CDR2 SVGIG, per germline (reference sequence). As DNA, the CDR3 is TGTGCCTGGAGTGCCAGTCGGACAGGGAGGAATGAGCAGTTCTTC. This encodes CAWSASRTGRNEQFF. Filled out from reference TRBV30 and TRBJ2-1, the complete variable domain reads SQTIHQWPATLVQPVGSPLSLECTVEGTSNPNLYWYRQAAGRGLQLLFYSVGIGQISSEVPQNLSASRPQDRQFILSSKKLLLSDSGFYLCAWSASRTGRNEQFFGPGTRLTVL.

The chain recombines TRBV15 with TRBJ2-3, with TRBD1 matching over 8 bases. Germline V gene sequence: CDR1 LNHNV, CDR2 YYDKDF (reference sequence). CDR3 length equals 16 residues. V was pared by 5 bases and J by 2 bases, with 9 bases of the junction left unmatched. CDR3 amino acids: CATSSGGGDLTDTQYF. In DNA form, the CDR3 reads TGTGCCACCAGCTCAGGGGGCGGGGACCTCACAGATACGCAGTATTTT.

The V call is TRBV18, the J call TRBJ1-1; D is unclear. The V end was cut by 5 bases, the J end by 0 bases, with 13 bases between. Germline V gene data show CDR1 as KGHSH and CDR2 as LQKENI. The CDR3 runs to 15 residues. The CDR3 spells CASSSRDTMNTEAFF. CDR3 sequence (DNA): TGTGCCAGCTCATCCAGAGACACGATGAACACTGAAGCTTTCTTT. Supplemented by reference TRBV18 and TRBJ1-1, the full variable domain reads NAGVMQNPRHLVRRRGQEARLRCSPMKGHSHVYWYRQLPEEGLKFMVYLQKENIIDESGMPKERFSAEFPKEGPSILRIQQVVRGDSAAYFCASSSRDTMNTEAFFGQGTRLTVV.

The chain links TRBV6-2 or TRBV6-3 to TRBJ2-1, with 12 bases that match TRBD2. The trim removed 2 bases at V and 5 bases at J, leaving 4 bases unmatched. Looked up from germline, CDR1 is MNHEY and CDR2 is SVGEGT. This CDR3 spans 16 amino acids. Here the CDR3 reads CASSYDGLAGNNEQFF. The CDR3 coding sequence is TGTGCCAGCAGTTACGACGGACTAGCGGGGAACAATGAGCAGTTCTTC.

DNA for the CDR3: TGTGCCAGCACCGAGGGGGGGACTAATGAAAAACTGTTTTTT. It codes for CASTEGGTNEKLFF. The chain joins TRBV28 to TRBJ1-4; D perhaps matches TRBD1 (6 bases). The germline V and J ends were trimmed by 7 bases and 2 bases, with 11 bases remaining between them. Germline values: CDR1 MDHEN, CDR2 SYDVKM. This CDR3 is built from 14 residues.

The chain is built from TRBV9 and TRBJ2-7, with 7 bases lining up with TRBD1. Germline CDR1 is SGDLS and CDR2 is YYNGEE. This CDR3 contains 15 residues. With V trimmed by 3 bases and J by 0 bases, 6 bases remained unmatched. CDR3 sequence (DNA): TGTGCCAGCAGCGGTACAGGGGCGCTCTCCTACGAGCAGTACTTC. Protein product: CASSGTGALSYEQYF.

The V call is TRBV2, the J call TRBJ2-1; TRBD2 matches 11 bases. This CDR3 spans 16 amino acids. In germline, CDR1 is SNHLY, CDR2 FYNNEI. V was pared by 2 bases and J by 1 base, with 1 base of the junction left unmatched. The CDR3 bases are TGTGCCAGCAGTGAACTAGCGGGGGGATCCTACAATGAGCAGTTCTTC. Amino acids: CASSELAGGSYNEQFF.

V usage is TRBV29-1 and J usage is TRBJ1-1; D possibly corresponds to TRBD1 (5 bases). Between the trimmed V and J ends, which lost 7 bases and 3 bases, there was a span of 15 bases. This CDR3 has 13 residues. CDR1 SQVTM and CDR2 ANQGSEA come from the germline V gene. For the CDR3, the DNA is TGCAGCGCTGACAGAGGTTCAGACACTGAAGCTTTCTTT. Its translation: CSADRGSDTEAFF. Full variable domain (rest looked up from reference TRBV29-1 and TRBJ1-1): SAVISQKPSRDICQRGTSLTIQCQVDSQVTMMFWYRQQPGQSLTLIATANQGSEATYESGFVIDKFPISRPNLTFSTLTVSNMSPEDSSIYLCSADRGSDTEAFFGQGTRLTVV.

V is TRBV19 and J is TRBJ2-4; D perhaps matches TRBD1 (5 bases). This CDR3 contains 15 residues. CDR1 is LNHDA, CDR2 SQIVND, per germline (reference sequence). Trimming removed 5 bases from V and 5 bases from J, with 16 bases in between. CDR3 DNA: TGTGCCAGTAGTCCTAGGGCAAGGGGCGAAAACATTCAGTACTTC. Its protein is CASSPRARGENIQYF.

V usage is TRBV5-5 and J usage is TRBJ1-1; the D gene is possibly TRBD1 (5 bases). This CDR3 is built from 14 residues. Trimming shortened V by 0 bases and J by 4 bases, and 10 bases separated the two germline ends. Germline CDR1 is SGHKS and CDR2 is YYEKEE (reference sequence). The CDR3 DNA reads TGTGCCAGCAGCTTGGTGGGGGGAGGCACTGAAGCTTTCTTT. Amino acid sequence: CASSLVGGGTEAFF.

The chain combines TRBV5-1 with TRBJ2-3, with 9 bases matching TRBD1. This CDR3 has 14 residues. Losses at the gene ends were 5 bases for V and 4 bases for J; bases not matched to a gene: 5. Germline-derived CDR1 and CDR2 are SGHRS and YFSETQ. This CDR3 is CASRETGGPDTQYF. In DNA, the CDR3 is TGCGCCAGCAGGGAGACAGGGGGACCAGATACGCAGTATTTT.

The chain recombines TRBV28 with TRBJ2-2; D perhaps matches TRBD2 (6 bases). Trimming removed 2 bases from V and 4 bases from J, with 11 bases in between. Germline CDR1 MDHEN, CDR2 SYDVKM. The CDR3 loop spans 15 amino acids. CDR3 bases: TGTGCCAGCAGTTTAGGGCGGAGGGCCACCGGGGAGCTGTTTTTT. This sequence encodes CASSLGRRATGELFF.